Listed here are 22 T cell receptor beta chains from one sample, sequenced in a study of cytomegalovirus exposure and HLA in healthy donors. Both 60 Vbeta primers and 13 Jbeta primers went into the PCR. TCRdb's table, derived via immunoSEQ multiplex PCR, lists solely in-frame clones and lacks some. The table includes roughly 130,000 clones, about 82% detected once. Sequencing used PBMCs. All receptors derive from a boy younger than 18 in good health and CMV-seronegative.

The chain combines TRBV6-6 with TRBJ2-5; tentatively, D is TRBD1 (6 bases). CDR1 and CDR2 (germline): MNHNY, SVGAGI (reference sequence). The CDR3 runs 14 residues. Trimming took off 2 bases at V and 5 bases at J, with 12 bases between the two ends. DNA for the CDR3: TGTGCCAGCAGTTACAGGGGGACCAGGGAGACCCAGTACTTC. This gives the protein CASSYRGTRETQYF.

The chain joins TRBV2 to TRBJ2-5, with 8 bases lining up with TRBD2. The ends lost 7 bases at V and 1 base at J; junction bases unmatched: 11. CDR1 SNHLY and CDR2 FYNNEI come from the germline V gene. The CDR3 totals 16 residues. DNA of the CDR3: TGTGCCAGCAAAGATCCCCTAGCGGGCTTCCAAGAGACCCAGTACTTC. Amino acids: CASKDPLAGFQETQYF.

V usage is TRBV6-1 and J usage is TRBJ1-2, with a tentative D call TRBD1 (5 bases). The CDR3 is made up of 14 amino acids. Trimming cost V 4 bases and J 2 bases, with 11 bases left between them. CDR1 and CDR2 from the germline V gene are MNHNS and SASEGT. In nucleotides, the CDR3 is TGTGCCAGCAGTGCCTGGGGGGGAAACTATGGCTACACCTTC. Translation gives CASSAWGGNYGYTF.

The chain joins TRBV7-6 to TRBJ2-7; 9 bases match TRBD1. J gave up 2 bases and V 4 bases, and 6 bases lay outside the gene matches. CDR1 is SGHVS, CDR2 FNYEAQ, per germline. This CDR3 is built from 15 residues. CDR3 loop: CASSSGTGYPYEQYF. The CDR3 DNA sequence: TGTGCCAGCAGCTCCGGGACAGGGTACCCCTACGAGCAGTACTTC.

This sequence joins TRBV18 and TRBJ2-1; 12 bases match TRBD2. Looked up from germline, CDR1 is KGHSH and CDR2 is LQKENI. The trim removed 3 bases at V and 0 bases at J, leaving 12 bases unmatched. This CDR3 is built from 20 residues. The CDR3 DNA follows: TGTGCCAGCTCACCGATCTCTAGCGGGAGGGGATCGAGCTCCTACAATGAGCAGTTCTTC. This gives the protein CASSPISSGRGSSSYNEQFF.

The chain uses TRBV30 and TRBJ2-7, with 7 bases lining up with TRBD2. Germline V gives CDR1 GTSNPN, CDR2 SVGIG (reference sequence). The ends lost 3 bases at V and 4 bases at J; junction bases unmatched: 9. The CDR3 is 14 amino acids. The CDR3: CAWSSSGPTYEQYF. The CDR3 DNA reads as TGTGCCTGGAGCTCTAGCGGACCGACATACGAGCAGTACTTC.

There are a few counts of this clone. This chain connects TRBV25-1 to TRBJ2-1; a weak D match, TRBD2 (7 bases). The ends were cut back, 4 bases at V and 7 bases at J, with 14 bases in the middle. CDR1 and CDR2 (germline): MGHDK, SYGVNS. The CDR3 runs 14 residues. The CDR3 is CASSVQQGGNEQFF. The CDR3, as DNA: TGTGCCAGCAGTGTTCAACAGGGAGGGAATGAGCAGTTCTTC.

The count of this clone is one. This rearrangement joins TRBV2 to TRBJ1-1; D gene unclear. Per germline, CDR1 SNHLY and CDR2 FYNNEI. V gave up 5 bases and J gave up 2 bases, with 6 bases separating them. This CDR3 region has 12 residues. In DNA, the CDR3 is TGTGCCAGCAGTCTATCTAACACTGAAGCTTTCTTT. Translation: CASSLSNTEAFF.

The chain employs TRBV6-5 and TRBJ2-1; weak D call: TRBD2 (5 bases). V shed 7 bases and J shed 6 bases, with 16 bases lying between them. This CDR3 is built from 14 residues. Germline V gives CDR1 MNHEY, CDR2 SVGAGI. The CDR3 spells CASTPSWESNEQFF. CDR3 DNA sequence: TGTGCCAGCACCCCTAGTTGGGAGTCCAATGAGCAGTTCTTC.

This clone was observed a few times. V and J are TRBV27 and TRBJ2-2; 10 positions match TRBD1. Trimming took 8 bases from V and 6 from J; bases not matched to a gene: 6. The CDR3 spans 14 residues. Germline V gene sequence: CDR1 MNHEY, CDR2 SMNVEV (reference sequence). The DNA for the CDR3 is TGTGCCAGCGGACGACAGGGGGCCTCCGGGGAGCTGTTTTTT. Its protein product is CASGRQGASGELFF.

The chain carries TRBV27 and TRBJ2-7, with TRBD1 identical over 7 bases. CDR3 length: 14 residues. V dropped 4 bases and J dropped 0; count of bases not matched to a gene: 3. Germline-derived CDR1 and CDR2 are MNHEY and SMNVEV (reference sequence). In nucleotides, the CDR3 is TGTGCCAGCAGTTACAGGGGACGCTCCTACGAGCAGTACTTC. This encodes CASSYRGRSYEQYF.

This chain links TRBV9 with TRBJ2-3; D may be TRBD2 (5 bases). This CDR3 is 15 amino acids long. Trimming cost V 0 bases and J 6 bases, with 14 bases left between them. Germline V gives CDR1 SGDLS, CDR2 YYNGEE. The CDR3 region has the DNA TGTGCCAGCAGCGTAGAGAGCGGTACTCTGGATACGCAGTATTTT. This gives the protein CASSVESGTLDTQYF.

The CDR3 nucleotides read TGCGCCAGCAGCTTGTCTGGGACAGGGGCCTACACTGAAGCTTTCTTT. It encodes CASSLSGTGAYTEAFF. This chain connects TRBV5-1 to TRBJ1-1; TRBD1 agrees at 10 bases. V lost 1 base to trimming and J lost 3 bases; unmatched junction nucleotides: 6. CDR3 length: 16 residues. Germline CDR1 and CDR2: SGHRS and YFSETQ.

This clone was recorded once. The genes are TRBV5-4 and TRBJ2-6, with TRBD2 as a possible D gene (6 bases). The germline gives CDR1 SGHNT, CDR2 YYREEE (reference sequence). The V end lost 1 base, the J end lost 0 bases, and 11 bases lay between the germline ends. There are 17 residues in the CDR3. The DNA of the CDR3 is TGTGCCAGCAGCTTGTCGTTGGGGGGCTCTGGGGCCAACGTCCTGACTTTC. The encoded protein is CASSLSLGGSGANVLTF.

The CDR3: CASSLGLASNEQYF. The CDR3 region has the DNA TGTGCCAGCAGCTTAGGACTAGCATCCAACGAGCAGTACTTC. The chain has TRBV7-3 and TRBJ2-7; 8 bases agree with TRBD2. The CDR3 has 14 residues. The trim removed 2 bases at V and 5 bases at J, leaving 5 bases unmatched. Germline assignment: CDR1 SGHTA and CDR2 FQGTGA. Full variable domain (outside the CDR3, taken from reference TRBV7-3 and TRBJ2-7): GAGVSQTPSNKVTEKGKYVELRCDPISGHTALYWYRQSLGQGPEFLIYFQGTGAADDSGLPNDRFFAVRPEGSVSTLKIQRTERGDSAVYLCASSLGLASNEQYFGPGTRLTVT.

The chain uses TRBV7-9 and TRBJ2-7, with D possibly being TRBD1 (6 bases). CDR3 length: 14 residues. V shed 5 bases and J shed 3 bases, with 14 bases lying between them. Germline-derived CDR1 and CDR2 are SEHNR and FQNEAQ (reference sequence). CDR3 bases: TGTGCCAGCAGCGGTGACTGGACAGACTACGAGCAGTACTTC. Its translation: CASSGDWTDYEQYF.

The chain has TRBV2 and TRBJ2-7, with D uncertain. Per the germline V gene, CDR1 is SNHLY and CDR2 is FYNNEI. With 5 bases removed from V and 2 bases from J, the gap between germline ends came to 10 bases. The CDR3 is 13 amino acids. The CDR3 DNA reads TGTGCCAGCAGTCCACGGAGTACCTACGAGCAGTACTTC. Encoded protein: CASSPRSTYEQYF.

This chain connects TRBV25-1 to TRBJ2-2; tentatively, D is TRBD1 (6 bases). V lost 7 bases and J 7 bases, leaving 13 bases between the germline ends. The CDR3 length is 13 residues. Germline values: CDR1 MGHDK, CDR2 SYGVNS. CDR3 protein: CASNQQGSGELFF. Written as DNA, the CDR3 is TGTGCCAGCAACCAACAGGGAAGCGGGGAGCTGTTTTTT.

This clone was recorded a few times. This chain connects TRBV7-2 to TRBJ2-7; TRBD1 aligns across 7 bases. The junction had 4 bases not matched to a gene; V was cut back by 2 bases and J by 0 bases. From germline, CDR1 is SGHTA and CDR2 FQGNSA. The CDR3 runs to 15 residues. The CDR3 loop is CASSLQGTASYEQYF. CDR3 nucleotide sequence: TGTGCCAGCAGCTTACAGGGGACAGCCTCCTACGAGCAGTACTTC.

V is TRBV11-3 and J is TRBJ1-1, with D possibly being TRBD1 (6 bases). Trimming stripped 4 bases from V and 5 bases from J, with 17 bases between. Germline assignment: CDR1 SGHNT and CDR2 YENEEA. The CDR3 spans 15 residues. The CDR3 DNA reads as TGTGCCAGCAGCTCCGACACAGGGTGGAGAACTGAAGCTTTCTTT. Its translation is CASSSDTGWRTEAFF.

This chain links TRBV7-6 with TRBJ2-5; TRBD1 might be the D (5 bases). CDR3 size: 13 residues. Per the germline V gene, CDR1 is SGHVS and CDR2 is FNYEAQ. V lost 1 base and J 2 bases, leaving 5 bases between the germline ends. The CDR3 nucleotides are TGTGCCAGCAGCTTAGACAGGCAAGAGACCCAGTACTTC. It yields the protein CASSLDRQETQYF.

The rearrangement joins TRBV10-3 to TRBJ2-3; 7 bases agree with TRBD1. With 2 bases clipped from V and 1 base from J, the junction kept 0 bases outside the gene matches. The CDR3 is 14 residues long. The V gene's germline CDR1 is ENHRY and CDR2 SYGVKD. The DNA of the CDR3 is TGTGCCATCAGTGAGGACAGGGGCACAGATACGCAGTATTTT. Translation: CAISEDRGTDTQYF.